Reported below is one T cell receptor beta chain. Its specificity is not known. PCR primers comprised 60 Vbeta and 13 Jbeta primers. Assay used: immunoSEQ multiplex PCR; TCRdb lists only in-frame clones, some missing. The sample shows about 130,000 clones, approximately 83% of them seen only once. The data derive from a study of cytomegalovirus exposure and HLA in healthy donors. The study's findings and limits: According to a later analysis, most TCR beta chains associated with CMV appeared HLA-restricted. Being productive about 87% or about 30% of the time was typical of most TCR beta V segments in an earlier analysis. A missense DCLRE1C variant was associated with V- and J-gene trimming of TCR beta chains in a later analysis, and an independent cohort replicated the association.

This CDR3 is built from 15 residues. Germline V gives CDR1 PRHDT, CDR2 FYEKMQ (reference sequence). The V end was cut by 2 bases, the J end by 3 bases, with 13 bases between. Sequencing used PBMCs. This TCR was recovered from a man aged 35-49 years in good health and CMV-seronegative. The V call is TRBV13, the J call TRBJ2-5, with D perhaps matching TRBD1 (5 bases). CDR3 DNA sequence: TGTGCCAGCAGCTTACAAAAAACAGGAGAAGAGACCCAGTACTTC. Residues: CASSLQKTGEETQYF.